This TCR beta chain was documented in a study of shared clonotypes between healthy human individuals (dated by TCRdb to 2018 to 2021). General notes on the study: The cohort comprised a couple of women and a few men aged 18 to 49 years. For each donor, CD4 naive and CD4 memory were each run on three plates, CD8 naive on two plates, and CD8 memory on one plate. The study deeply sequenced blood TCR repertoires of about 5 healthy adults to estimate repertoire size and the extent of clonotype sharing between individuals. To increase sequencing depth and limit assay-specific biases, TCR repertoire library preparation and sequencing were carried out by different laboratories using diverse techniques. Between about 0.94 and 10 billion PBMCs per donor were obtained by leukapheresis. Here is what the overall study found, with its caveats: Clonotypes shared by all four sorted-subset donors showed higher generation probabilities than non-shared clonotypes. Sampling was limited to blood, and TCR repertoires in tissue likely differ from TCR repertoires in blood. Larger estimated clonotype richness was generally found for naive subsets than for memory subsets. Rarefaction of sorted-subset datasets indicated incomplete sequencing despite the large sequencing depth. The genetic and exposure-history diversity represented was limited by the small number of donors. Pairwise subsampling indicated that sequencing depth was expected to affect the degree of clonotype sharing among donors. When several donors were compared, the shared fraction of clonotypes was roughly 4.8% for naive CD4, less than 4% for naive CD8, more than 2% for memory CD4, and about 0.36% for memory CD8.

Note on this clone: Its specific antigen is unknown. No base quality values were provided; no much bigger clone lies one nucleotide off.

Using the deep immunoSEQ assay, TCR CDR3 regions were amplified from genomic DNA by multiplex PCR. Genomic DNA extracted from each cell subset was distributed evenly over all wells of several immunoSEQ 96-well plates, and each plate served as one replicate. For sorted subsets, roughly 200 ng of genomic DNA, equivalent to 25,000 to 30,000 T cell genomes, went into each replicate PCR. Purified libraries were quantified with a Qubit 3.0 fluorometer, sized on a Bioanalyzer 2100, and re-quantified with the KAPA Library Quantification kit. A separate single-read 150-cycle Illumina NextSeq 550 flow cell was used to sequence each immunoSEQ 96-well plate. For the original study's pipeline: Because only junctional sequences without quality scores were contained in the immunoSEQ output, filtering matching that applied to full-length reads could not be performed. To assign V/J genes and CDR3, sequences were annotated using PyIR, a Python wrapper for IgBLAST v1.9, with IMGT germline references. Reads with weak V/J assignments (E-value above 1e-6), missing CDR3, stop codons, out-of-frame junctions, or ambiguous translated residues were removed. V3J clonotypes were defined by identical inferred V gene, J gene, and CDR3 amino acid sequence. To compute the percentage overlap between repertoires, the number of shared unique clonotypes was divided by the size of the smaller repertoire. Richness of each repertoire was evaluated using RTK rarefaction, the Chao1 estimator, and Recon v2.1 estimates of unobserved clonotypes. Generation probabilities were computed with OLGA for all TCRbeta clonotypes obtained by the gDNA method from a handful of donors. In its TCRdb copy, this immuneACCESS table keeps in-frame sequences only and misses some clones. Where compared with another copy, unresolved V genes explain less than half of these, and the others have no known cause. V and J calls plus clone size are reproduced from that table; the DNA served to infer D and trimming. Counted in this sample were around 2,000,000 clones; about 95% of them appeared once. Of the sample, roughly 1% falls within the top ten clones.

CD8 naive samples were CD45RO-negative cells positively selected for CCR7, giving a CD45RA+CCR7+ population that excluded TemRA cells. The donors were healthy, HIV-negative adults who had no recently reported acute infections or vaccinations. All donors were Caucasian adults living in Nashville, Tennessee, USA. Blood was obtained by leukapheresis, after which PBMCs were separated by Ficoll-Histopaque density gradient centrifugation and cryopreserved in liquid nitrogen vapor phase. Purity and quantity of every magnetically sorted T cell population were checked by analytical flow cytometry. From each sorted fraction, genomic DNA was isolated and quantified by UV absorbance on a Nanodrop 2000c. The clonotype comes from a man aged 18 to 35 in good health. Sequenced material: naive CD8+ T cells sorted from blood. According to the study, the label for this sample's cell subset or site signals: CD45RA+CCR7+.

The CDR3 sequence is CASRGSAVDTQYF. The DNA sequence is TGTGCCAGCAGGGGATCTGCGGTAGATACGCAGTATTTT. This chain is built from TRBV6-5 and TRBJ2-3; no D gene is confidently identified. The cysteine opens and the phenylalanine closes a CDR3 of 13 amino acids. CDR3 DNA is the only sequence kept; it has 39 bases, read in frame from the first base. CDR1 and CDR2 are drawn from the germline V gene: MNHEY, SVGAGI. V and J are truncated by 6 bases and 5 bases respectively, leaving an intervening sequence of 12 bases.